The rows below give T cell receptor beta chains drawn from one sample of a study of blood T cell repertoires in COVID-19. Here immunoSEQ multiplex PCR was the method, and the copy in TCRdb shows in-frame clones only, minus some. The sample contains almost 90,000 clones, about 92% of which appear only once. Material for sequencing was peripheral blood. Receptors were obtained from a man in his late teens or twenties with COVID-19, enrolled during active disease. The CDR3 runs from the conserved cysteine through the conserved F or W. Size values are once, few and many counts, or a class for expanded clones, and some rows have none.

j_call v_call clone_size cdr3_aa
TRBJ1-2 TRBV18 once CASSPPGGHGYTF
TRBJ1-5 TRBV9 . CASSVSGVPNQPQHF
TRBJ1-6 TRBV4-3 . CASSQDWPDNSPLHF
TRBJ1-3 TRBV15 . CATSRDGLGSNTIYF
TRBJ2-2 TRBV11-2 . CASSTINTGELFF
TRBJ2-1 TRBV28 . CASSSLAGGINEQFF
TRBJ2-7 TRBV28 . CASSKLAGAQQYF
TRBJ2-2 TRBV19 . CASSQGTGAANTGELFF
TRBJ1-4 TRBV18 . CASSPPRRAEGVKLLF
TRBJ2-1 TRBV7-9 once CASSNRDRGNNEQFF
TRBJ1-5 TRBV12-3/TRBV12-4 . CASSLGQQPQHF
TRBJ2-7 TRBV27 . CASSPVTSGKEKYF
TRBJ1-5 TRBV5-6 . CASSLRAGGGQPQHF
TRBJ1-5 TRBV3-1/TRBV3-2 . CASSQTYSNQPQHF
TRBJ1-4 TRBV18 . CASSPGQDNEKLFF
TRBJ1-5 TRBV18 . CASSPGGVNSNQPQHF
TRBJ1-2 TRBV5-1 few CASSQDRRGGYTF